These 16 T cell receptor beta chains came from one sample sequenced in a study of blood T cell repertoires in COVID-19. Only in-frame clones appear in the TCRdb table, and some are missing; sequencing was by immunoSEQ multiplex PCR. The sample shows 210,000 or so clones, nearly 90% of them seen only once. The sequencing input was PBMCs or T cells enriched from blood (not recorded which). Receptors originate from a young man who had recovered from COVID-19.

J is TRBJ2-5 and V is TRBV11-3, with TRBD1 as a possible D gene (6 bases). The length of the CDR3 is 17 residues. In germline, CDR1 is SGHNT, CDR2 YENEEA. Trimming shortened V by 5 bases and J by 3 bases, and 22 bases separated the two germline ends. The CDR3 here is CASSLGAGRMTEETQYF. Here the CDR3 DNA reads TGTGCCAGCAGCCTGGGGGCAGGGCGCATGACGGAAGAGACCCAGTACTTC.

This sequence joins TRBV19 and TRBJ1-1; D uncertain. The V end was cut by 3 bases, the J end by 1 base, with 6 bases between. In germline, CDR1 is LNHDA, CDR2 SQIVND (reference sequence). The CDR3 length is 13 residues. The CDR3 bases are TGTGCCAGTAGTATGGAGAGGAACACTGAAGCTTTCTTT. It translates to CASSMERNTEAFF. Combining the CDR3 with reference TRBV19 and TRBJ1-1 gives the whole variable domain DGGITQSPKYLFRKEGQNVTLSCEQNLNHDAMYWYRQDPGQGLRLIYYSQIVNDFQKGDIAEGYSVSREKKESFPLTVTSAQKNPTAFYLCASSMERNTEAFFGQGTRLTVV.

The gene calls are TRBV9 and TRBJ2-7, with 9 positions matching TRBD2. J lost 4 bases, V lost 0 bases, and 8 bases had no gene match. Germline loops: CDR1 SGDLS, CDR2 YYNGEE. The CDR3 runs 16 residues. The CDR3: CASSVGGGGANYEQYF. DNA for the CDR3: TGTGCCAGCAGCGTAGGTGGCGGGGGGGCGAATTACGAGCAGTACTTC.

V usage is TRBV19 and J usage is TRBJ2-1, with 8 bases lining up with TRBD1. The V segment lost 0 bases and the J segment 4 bases; nucleotides outside the gene matches: 5. CDR3 size: 16 residues. Germline lookup yields CDR1 LNHDA and CDR2 SQIVND (reference sequence). The CDR3 is CASSIDSGGFYNEQFF. In nucleotides, the CDR3 is TGTGCCAGTAGTATAGATTCAGGGGGCTTTTACAATGAGCAGTTCTTC.

The V call is TRBV7-6, the J call TRBJ2-6; no clear D gene. This CDR3 is built from 13 residues. Germline CDR1 SGHVS, CDR2 FNYEAQ. The V and J ends lost 10 bases and 2 bases respectively, with 9 bases between them. The CDR3 DNA is TGTGCCATCCCAGGTACTGGGGCCAACGTCCTGACTTTC. Protein product: CAIPGTGANVLTF.

This clone was observed a single time. The chain couples TRBV18 to TRBJ1-1; D is unresolved. The CDR3 length is 12 residues. Trimming cost V 2 bases and J 7 bases, with 8 bases left between them. Germline values: CDR1 KGHSH, CDR2 LQKENI. The CDR3 protein is CASSPDRFEAFF. Written as DNA, the CDR3 is TGTGCCAGCTCACCAGATAGATTTGAAGCTTTCTTT.

The CDR3 reads CASSQEPGPSYEQYF. Here the CDR3 DNA reads TGCGCCAGCAGCCAAGAACCTGGCCCGTCCTACGAGCAGTACTTC. The V and J genes are TRBV4-1 and TRBJ2-7; D uncertain. CDR3 length: 15 amino acids. Germline V gene data show CDR1 as MGHRA and CDR2 as YSYEKL. V shed 0 bases and J shed 1 base, with 10 bases lying between them.

V is TRBV18 and J is TRBJ1-5; TRBD1 agrees at 7 bases. Trimming at V came to 0 bases and at J to 3 bases, leaving 8 bases not matched to a gene. The germline V gene encodes CDR1 KGHSH and CDR2 LQKENI. The CDR3 totals 17 residues. The CDR3 sequence is CASSPPRQGENNQPQHF. As DNA, the CDR3 is TGTGCCAGCTCACCACCGCGTCAGGGGGAAAACAATCAGCCCCAGCATTTT.

The rearrangement joins TRBV27 to TRBJ2-7, with 9 bases lining up with TRBD1. The length of the CDR3 is 14 residues. After removal of 5 bases from V and 5 bases from J, the junction contained 7 bases not matched to a gene. Per germline, CDR1 MNHEY and CDR2 SMNVEV (reference sequence). CDR3 DNA sequence: TGTGCCAGCAGTGAAAGACAGGGGGGCCACGAGCAGTACTTC. Translating gives CASSERQGGHEQYF.

This chain connects TRBV19 to TRBJ1-1; D unclear. CDR1 and CDR2 (germline): LNHDA, SQIVND (reference sequence). The CDR3 runs to 14 residues. Trimming stripped 4 bases from V and 4 bases from J, with 13 bases between. The CDR3 sequence is CASSTEFEGTEAFF. The CDR3 nucleotides read TGTGCCAGTAGTACGGAGTTTGAGGGCACTGAAGCTTTCTTT.

The chain employs TRBV6-5 and TRBJ2-7; TRBD2 matches 8 bases. J gave up 5 bases and V 6 bases, and 12 bases lay outside the gene matches. Germline V gene data show CDR1 as MNHEY and CDR2 as SVGAGI. This CDR3 region has 15 residues. The CDR3 DNA reads TGTGCCAGCAGCGGACTAGCTTCTTCGTCCGACGAGCAGTACTTC. The encoded protein is CASSGLASSSDEQYF.

This chain joins TRBV18 and TRBJ2-5; 9 nucleotides line up with TRBD1. Germline loops: CDR1 KGHSH, CDR2 LQKENI. The CDR3 has 16 amino acids. J was trimmed by 4 bases and V by 4 bases; bases with no gene match: 10. CDR3 in DNA: TGTGCCAGCTCACTCGTTTCGGACAGGGGAAGAGAGACCCAGTACTTC. This sequence encodes CASSLVSDRGRETQYF. The entire variable domain, with the rest obtained from reference TRBV18 and TRBJ2-5, is as follows: NAGVMQNPRHLVRRRGQEARLRCSPMKGHSHVYWYRQLPEEGLKFMVYLQKENIIDESGMPKERFSAEFPKEGPSILRIQQVVRGDSAAYFCASSLVSDRGRETQYFGPGTRLLVL.

The V call is TRBV9, the J call TRBJ2-3, with TRBD2 matching over 14 bases. CDR1 and CDR2 (germline): SGDLS, YYNGEE. The CDR3 length is 16 residues. V dropped 0 bases and J dropped 5; count of bases not matched to a gene: 2. DNA of the CDR3: TGTGCCAGCAGCGTAGGACTAGCGGGAGGGGTAGATACGCAGTATTTT. It translates to CASSVGLAGGVDTQYF.

A few counts support this clone. The chain couples TRBV7-9 to TRBJ1-1; TRBD1 might be the D (6 bases). This CDR3 has 14 residues. Per germline, CDR1 SEHNR and CDR2 FQNEAQ (reference sequence). V gave up 2 bases and J gave up 1 base, with 8 bases separating them. The CDR3 here is CASSLSRGNTEAFF. As DNA, the CDR3 is TGTGCCAGCAGCTTATCCAGGGGGAACACTGAAGCTTTCTTT.

This clone was detected a few times. The genes are TRBV10-3 and TRBJ2-7, with TRBD2 identical over 13 bases. Germline values: CDR1 ENHRY, CDR2 SYGVKD. CDR3 size: 15 residues. J was trimmed by 4 bases and V by 8 bases; bases with no gene match: 8. The CDR3 coding sequence is TGTGCCATCGTAAGGACTAGCGGGGGAAGGTACGAGCAGTACTTC. It translates to CAIVRTSGGRYEQYF.

This clone was detected only once. The chain recombines TRBV7-9 with TRBJ2-7; possible D gene TRBD2, 6 bases. This CDR3 has 16 residues. Trimming removed 5 bases from V and 0 bases from J, with 17 bases in between. From germline, CDR1 is SEHNR and CDR2 FQNEAQ (reference sequence). The CDR3 nucleotides read TGTGCCAGCAGCCCGGGCTTGGGCGGGGCCTCCTACGAGCAGTACTTC. Amino acids: CASSPGLGGASYEQYF. Filled out from reference TRBV7-9 and TRBJ2-7, the complete variable domain reads DTGVSQNPRHKITKRGQNVTFRCDPISEHNRLYWYRQTLGQGPEFLTYFQNEAQLEKSRLLSDRFSAERPKGSFSTLEIQRTEQGDSAMYLCASSPGLGGASYEQYFGPGTRLTVT.